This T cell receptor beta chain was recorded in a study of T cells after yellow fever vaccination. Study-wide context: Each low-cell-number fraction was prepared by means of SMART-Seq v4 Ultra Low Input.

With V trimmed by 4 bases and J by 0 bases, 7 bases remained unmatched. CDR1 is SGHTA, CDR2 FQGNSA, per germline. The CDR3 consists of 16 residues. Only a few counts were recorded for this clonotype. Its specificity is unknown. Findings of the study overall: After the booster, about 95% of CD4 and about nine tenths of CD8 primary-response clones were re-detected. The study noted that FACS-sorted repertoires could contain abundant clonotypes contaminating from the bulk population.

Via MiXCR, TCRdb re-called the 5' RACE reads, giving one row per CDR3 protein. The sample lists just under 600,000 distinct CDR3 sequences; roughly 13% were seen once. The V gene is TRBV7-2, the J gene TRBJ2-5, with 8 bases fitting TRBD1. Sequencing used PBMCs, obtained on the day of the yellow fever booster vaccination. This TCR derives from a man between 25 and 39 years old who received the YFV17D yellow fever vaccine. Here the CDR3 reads CASSYRTGWYQETQYF. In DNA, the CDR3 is TGTGCCAGCAGCTATCGGACAGGGTGGTACCAAGAGACCCAGTACTTC.